Listed below are T cell receptor beta chains from one sample, sequenced in a study of shared clonotypes between healthy human individuals. Data came from immunoSEQ multiplex PCR; TCRdb stores just in-frame clones and leaves some out. The data show approximately 2,300,000 clones, roughly 92% seen once. Material for sequencing was naive CD4+ T cells from PBMCs. These receptors all come from a man aged 18 to 30 in good health. Some clones in this sample may be carry-over from other donors' samples. CDR3s include the opening cysteine and the closing phenylalanine or tryptophan. D genes are given only for firm matches. The listing skips clone size in some rows; elsewhere it reads once, few, many or a size class.

abundance | j_gene | d_gene | v_gene | CDR3nt | CDR3aa
. | TRBJ2-7 | . | TRBV5-8 | TGTGCCAGCAGCCCCTTAGCGTGGGGGTACGAGCAGTACTTC | CASSPLAWGYEQYF
. | TRBJ2-3 | . | TRBV7-3 | TGTGCCAGCAGCTTTGGCGGGGCCTTAGATACGCAGTATTTT | CASSFGGALDTQYF
. | TRBJ1-2 | . | TRBV28 | TGTGCCAGCAGTGCACAGGTGACTTATGGCTACACCTTC | CASSAQVTYGYTF
. | TRBJ1-2 | . | TRBV7-2 | TGTGCCAGCAGCTCGACAGTGCCTCCGGGTGGCTACACCTTC | CASSSTVPPGGYTF
. | TRBJ2-2 | . | TRBV5-1 | TGCGCCAGCAGCCCTCCCGCAGTTTCGAACACCGGGGAGCTGTTTTTT | CASSPPAVSNTGELFF
. | TRBJ2-4 | . | TRBV29-1 | TGCAGCGCCGCGGATATAGCCAAAAACATTCAGTACTTC | CSAADIAKNIQYF
once | TRBJ1-2 | . | TRBV28 | TGTGCCAGCAGCAGCCTCCAGGGCTACACCTTC | CASSSLQGYTF
. | TRBJ1-4 | . | TRBV27 | TGTGCCAGCAGTTTTCGGGGTCCCTCCGAAAAACTGTTTTTT | CASSFRGPSEKLFF
few | TRBJ1-1 | . | TRBV9 | TGTGCCAGCAGCCTGCCCCAAGACACTGAAGCTTTCTTT | CASSLPQDTEAFF
. | TRBJ1-2 | . | TRBV13 | TGTGCCACCCCCCCTTTAATCGCGGGCAGCTATGGCTACACCTTC | CATPPLIAGSYGYTF
. | TRBJ2-1 | . | TRBV5-1 | TGCGCCAGCAGCTTTGACACCTACTCCTACAATGAGCAGTTCTTC | CASSFDTYSYNEQFF
. | TRBJ2-3 | . | TRBV13 | TGTGCCAGCACCCCCCGGTCTACAGATACGCAGTATTTT | CASTPRSTDTQYF
. | TRBJ2-7 | . | TRBV30 | TGTGCCTGGAGGCTGGATTCCTCCTACGAGCAGTACTTC | CAWRLDSSYEQYF
. | TRBJ2-3 | . | TRBV9 | TGTGCCAGCAGCCCCGACAGTTTCACAGATACGCAGTATTTT | CASSPDSFTDTQYF
. | TRBJ2-1 | . | TRBV12-5 | TGTGCTAGTGCCCCGGGGTGGAGTTACAATGAGCAGTTCTTC | CASAPGWSYNEQFF
. | TRBJ2-5 | . | TRBV11-1 | TGTGCCAGCAGCCCGGGGCCTACCGAAACCCAGTACTTC | CASSPGPTETQYF
. | TRBJ1-1 | . | TRBV28 | TGTGCCAGCAGTCTACCAACCTTCGACAGCTACAAGAACACTGAAGCTTTCTTT | CASSLPTFDSYKNTEAFF
. | TRBJ2-5 | TRBD1 | TRBV20-1 | TGCAGTGCTTACAGGGGAGAGACCCAGTACTTC | CSAYRGETQYF
. | TRBJ1-1 | . | TRBV11-3 | TGTGCCAGCAGCTCCGGGACCTCTCAGGAAGCTTTCTTT | CASSSGTSQEAFF
. | TRBJ2-2 | . | TRBV12-5 | TGTGCTAGTGGTTTGGTGGCAGGAGGTACCGGGGAGCTGTTTTTT | CASGLVAGGTGELFF
. | TRBJ2-1 | . | TRBV7-9 | TGTGCCAGCAGCTCCCGGGGGGAGCAGTTCTTC | CASSSRGEQFF
few | TRBJ1-5 | . | TRBV28 | TGTGCCAGCAGTCCATTCAATCAGCCCCAGCATTTT | CASSPFNQPQHF
. | TRBJ2-5 | TRBD1 | TRBV7-2 | TGTGCCAGCAGCTTATCGTTGGGGACAGGGCAAGAGACCCAGTACTTC | CASSLSLGTGQETQYF
. | TRBJ1-4 | . | TRBV7-2 | TGTGCCAGCAGCTCCTGGACGGGGGCAGGTGAAAAACTGTTTTTT | CASSSWTGAGEKLFF